This TCR beta chain was captured in a study of shared clonotypes between healthy human individuals. General study findings and limits: Clonotypes shared by all four donors outscored non-shared clonotypes in generation probability.

The input for sorted-subset replicate PCRs was 200 ng DNA, some 30,000 T cell genomes. Sequenced by immunoSEQ multiplex PCR; TCRdb stores in-frame clones only, minus some. The table includes 2 million to 3 million clones, approximately 93% detected once. Of note for this clone: The antigen is unknown.

Material: naive CD4+ T cells from PBMCs. As for subset: CD45RA+ positively selected. This receptor was identified in a man in his late teens or twenties in good health. Some clones in this sample may be carry-over from other donors' samples.

CDR3 in amino acids: CASTLRGGQGTDTQYF. The CDR3 DNA is TGTGCCAGCACCCTCCGAGGGGGACAGGGCACAGATACGCAGTATTTT. The chain combines TRBV4-2 with TRBJ2-3, with 8 bases lining up with TRBD1. CDR3 length equals 16 residues. CDR1 LGHNA and CDR2 YNFKEQ come from the germline V gene. V trimming: 7 bases; J trimming: 1 base; junction bases outside the gene matches: 10.